The 18 T cell receptor beta chains below all came from one sample that was sequenced in a study of T cells in women clearing cervical HPV infection. Here immunoSEQ multiplex PCR was the method, and the copy in TCRdb shows in-frame clones only, minus some. The sample data list 40,000 to 55,000 clones. Sequencing was carried out using blood buffy coat. Receptors were obtained from a woman between 18 and 70 years old with a cervical HPV16 infection that either progressed to CIN3+ or cleared (not recorded which).

As regards this clone: The CDR3 goes on 3 residues after the read ends, and that part is filled in from the germline J gene. V and J are TRBV19 and TRBJ1-1; no definite D call. Germline V gives CDR1 LNHDA, CDR2 SQIVND (reference sequence). The CDR3 extends over 14 amino acids. The ends were cut back, 3 bases at V and 5 bases at J, with 13 bases in the middle. The CDR3 sequence is CASSIGPVRTEAFF. CDR3 DNA (partial): TGTGCCAGTAGTATTGGGCCAGTGAGGACTGAA. Complete variable domain (other parts from reference TRBV19 and TRBJ1-1): DGGITQSPKYLFRKEGQNVTLSCEQNLNHDAMYWYRQDPGQGLRLIYYSQIVNDFQKGDIAEGYSVSREKKESFPLTVTSAQKNPTAFYLCASSIGPVRTEAFFGQGTRLTVV.

With respect to this clone: The read halts 3 residues ahead of the CDR3 end, with the missing end drawn from the germline J gene. The V and J genes are TRBV11-2 and TRBJ1-1; TRBD1 agrees at 7 bases. The germline V gene has CDR1 SGHAT and CDR2 FQNNGV. CDR3 length: 12 residues. Here the CDR3 reads CASSQNRGQAFF. The part of the CDR3 DNA that was read is TGTGCCAGCAGCCAGAACAGGGGCCAA.

On this clone: One end of the junction is discordant with germline, which a read error may explain. Sequencing ends 3 residues short of the CDR3 end; the germline J gene provides the rest. The same CDR3 arises from other DNA sequences in this sample as well. The rearrangement joins TRBV2 to TRBJ1-3, with D maybe TRBD1 (6 bases). The CDR3 length is 12 residues. Germline V gene sequence: CDR1 SNHLY, CDR2 FYNNEI. The CDR3 reads CASSGQADTIYF. The CDR3 DNA, read in part, is TGTGCCAGCAGTGGACAGGCCGACACG.

On this clone itself: The CDR3 end is not reached by the read, which stops 3 residues before it; the germline J gene fills it in. The chain combines TRBV10-3 with TRBJ1-2; D call uncertain. From germline, CDR1 is ENHRY and CDR2 SYGVKD. The CDR3 loop spans 14 amino acids. This chain's CDR3 is CAISDRGREDTYTF. Partial CDR3 DNA: TGTGCCATCAGTGATCGCGGGAGGGAAGATACC.

As regards this clone: The read ends 3 residues before the CDR3 terminus; that terminus is restored from the germline J gene. This chain joins TRBV7-6 and TRBJ2-1; the D is unclear. Germline loops: CDR1 SGHVS, CDR2 FNYEAQ. The V gene lost 1 base and the J gene lost 4 bases, with 5 bases spanning the gap. The CDR3 loop spans 13 amino acids. The CDR3: CASSLVSYNEQFF. CDR3 DNA, as far as it was read: TGTGCCAGCAGCTTAGTTAGTTACAATGAG.

Comments on this clone: The CDR3 end falls 3 residues outside the read, so it is completed with the germline J gene. The chain carries TRBV7-3 and TRBJ2-2; D may be TRBD1 (6 bases). Deletions cut 2 bases from V and 7 bases from J, with 14 bases between. This CDR3 has 15 residues. The germline V gene encodes CDR1 SGHTA and CDR2 FQGTGA. CDR3 DNA (partial): TGTGCCAGCAGCTTATCAGGGGCGAGTGGCGGGGAG. It encodes CASSLSGASGGE. The whole CDR3 sequence reads CASSLSGASGGELFF.

Worth noting for this clone: The sequence runs out 3 residues before the end of the CDR3; the remainder is reconstructed from the germline J gene. The chain has TRBV19 and TRBJ2-4; D possibly corresponds to TRBD2 (7 bases). The CDR3 length is 17 residues. CDR1 and CDR2 from the germline V gene are LNHDA and SQIVND (reference sequence). The germline V and J ends were trimmed by 7 bases and 1 base, with 20 bases remaining between them. The sequenced CDR3 bases are TGTGCCAGTACGCCAAGGGGGGGAGTCGAGGCCAAAAACATT. Amino acids: CASTPRGGVEAKNI. The CDR3 reads in full as CASTPRGGVEAKNIQYF.

The CDR3 DNA, read in part, is TGTGCCATCAGCCTAGGGACAGGGTGGCAAGAGACC. Translation: CAISLGTGWQET. The CDR3 reads in full as CAISLGTGWQETQYF. This rearrangement joins TRBV10-3 to TRBJ2-5; TRBD1 aligns across 9 bases. The CDR3 extends 3 residues past the end of the read, so its final part is completed from the germline J gene. The V segment lost 6 bases and the J segment 2 bases; nucleotides outside the gene matches: 7. Per the germline V gene, CDR1 is ENHRY and CDR2 is SYGVKD. The CDR3 totals 15 residues.

On this clone itself: The DNA ends 3 residues before the CDR3 does, and the rest of the CDR3 is filled in from the germline J gene. This chain joins TRBV20-1 and TRBJ2-5, with D possibly being TRBD1 (6 bases). The CDR3 totals 15 residues. The V end lost 6 bases, the J end lost 5 bases, and 22 bases lay between the germline ends. The germline V gene has CDR1 DFQATT and CDR2 SNEGSKA (reference sequence). CDR3 loop: CSASGRRGGKETQYF. The covered CDR3 bases are TGCAGTGCCTCCGGGCGCCGAGGGGGTAAGGAGACC.

Concerning this clone itself: The missing CDR3 end, 3 residues past where the read stops, is filled in from the germline J gene. The rearrangement links TRBV5-1 to TRBJ2-1, with 12 nucleotides matching TRBD2. V trimming: 2 bases; J trimming: 7 bases; junction bases outside the gene matches: 13. The CDR3 is 18 residues long. The V gene's germline CDR1 is SGHRS and CDR2 YFSETQ. CDR3 protein: CASSFEILLAGGRNEQFF. CDR3 DNA (partial): TGCGCCAGCAGCTTCGAGATTCTGCTAGCGGGGGGGAGGAATGAG. Drawing the rest from reference TRBV5-1 and TRBJ2-1, the complete variable domain is KAGVTQTPRYLIKTRGQQVTLSCSPISGHRSVSWYQQTPGQGLQFLFEYFSETQRNKGNFPGRFSGRQFSNSRSEMNVSTLELGDSALYLCASSFEILLAGGRNEQFFGPGTRLTVL.

About this clone itself: The read finishes 3 residues shy of the CDR3 end, and the germline J gene is used to complete it. This rearrangement joins TRBV5-6 to TRBJ2-3; 9 bases map to TRBD2. Germline V CDR1 and CDR2: SGHDT, YYEEEE. The junction had 8 bases not matched to a gene; V was cut back by 4 bases and J by 5 bases. The CDR3 sequence is 15 residues long. CDR3: CASSLSGGPGDTQYF. The sequenced part of the CDR3 DNA is TGTGCCAGCAGCCTGAGCGGGGGGCCGGGAGATACG.

As to this clone: The sequence runs out 3 residues before the end of the CDR3; the remainder is reconstructed from the germline J gene. This chain connects TRBV6-1 to TRBJ2-2; 11 bases map to TRBD2. The germline V gene encodes CDR1 MNHNS and CDR2 SASEGT. The CDR3 consists of 15 residues. Losses at the gene ends were 3 bases for V and 7 bases for J; bases not matched to a gene: 4. CDR3 DNA (partial): TGTGCCAGCAGTGAGGGACTAGCGGCCTACGGGGAG. This codes for CASSEGLAAYGE. The full-length CDR3 reads as CASSEGLAAYGELFF.

In the case of this clone: The read halts 3 residues ahead of the CDR3 end, with the missing end drawn from the germline J gene. The chain is built from TRBV20-1 and TRBJ2-2; 7 nucleotides line up with TRBD2. V trimming: 4 bases; J trimming: 1 base; junction bases outside the gene matches: 9. Germline-derived CDR1 and CDR2 are DFQATT and SNEGSKA (reference sequence). The CDR3 spans 16 residues. CDR3 region: CSAIQLATLNTGELFF. CDR3 DNA, as far as it was read: TGCAGTGCTATTCAACTAGCGACCCTGAACACCGGGGAG.

Turning to this clone: The sequence runs out 3 residues before the end of the CDR3; the remainder is reconstructed from the germline J gene. This chain joins TRBV2 and TRBJ1-2; possible D gene TRBD1, 5 bases. Germline CDR1 is SNHLY and CDR2 is FYNNEI. The CDR3 extends over 12 amino acids. This CDR3 reads CASSWQGNGYTF. The CDR3 DNA, read in part, is TGTGCCAGCAGTTGGCAGGGAAACGGC.

On this clone: The CDR3 end lies 3 residues beyond the end of the read and is filled in from the germline J gene. Other DNA sequences in this sample translate to the same CDR3. The J gene is TRBJ2-5, the V gene TRBV18; 8 positions match TRBD1. The V and J ends lost 3 bases and 5 bases, in that order; junction bases with no gene match: 2. This CDR3 comprises 13 residues. Germline CDR1 is KGHSH and CDR2 is LQKENI. The DNA read from the CDR3 is TGTGCCAGCTCACCGGGACAGGAGGAGACC. This codes for CASSPGQEET. From start to end, the CDR3 is CASSPGQEETQYF.

As concerns this clone: With the read ending 3 residues before the CDR3 end, the germline J gene is used to fill in that end. The chain carries TRBV30 and TRBJ2-7, with D possibly TRBD1 on 5 matching bases. CDR3 length equals 12 residues. The germline gives CDR1 GTSNPN, CDR2 SVGIG (reference sequence). V was shortened by 2 bases and J by 6 bases, with 11 bases between the two germline ends. The DNA read from the CDR3 is TGTGCCTGGAGTAGCCTAGACAGCGAG. Amino acids: CAWSSLDSE. In full, the CDR3 reads CAWSSLDSEQYF.

Regarding this clone: The missing CDR3 end, 3 residues past where the read stops, is filled in from the germline J gene. This chain links TRBV19 with TRBJ1-4; the D is unclear. This CDR3 has 14 residues. The V gene lost 5 bases and the J gene lost 4 bases, with 11 bases spanning the gap. The germline V gene has CDR1 LNHDA and CDR2 SQIVND (reference sequence). The part of the CDR3 DNA that was read is TGTGCCAGTAGTGTGCAGGTGGATAATGAAAAA. It is translated as CASSVQVDNEK. The whole CDR3 sequence is CASSVQVDNEKLFF. The whole variable domain, remainder taken from reference TRBV19 and TRBJ1-4, is DGGITQSPKYLFRKEGQNVTLSCEQNLNHDAMYWYRQDPGQGLRLIYYSQIVNDFQKGDIAEGYSVSREKKESFPLTVTSAQKNPTAFYLCASSVQVDNEKLFFGSGTQLSVL.

With regard to this clone: Sequencing ends 3 residues short of the CDR3 end; the germline J gene provides the rest. The chain recombines TRBV18 with TRBJ2-1; 7 bases match TRBD1. CDR3 size: 18 residues. V lost 4 bases to trimming and J lost 8 bases; unmatched junction nucleotides: 20. In germline, CDR1 is KGHSH, CDR2 LQKENI. The part of the CDR3 DNA that was read is TGTGCCAGCTCACAGCGACCTCCAAACAGGGGTAGGATAGATGAG. Amino acid sequence: CASSQRPPNRGRIDE. The entire CDR3 reads CASSQRPPNRGRIDEQFF.